The T cell receptor (beta chain) under discussion was sequenced for a study of T cell responses to AZD1222 COVID-19 vaccine. TCRdb's table, derived via immunoSEQ multiplex PCR, lists solely in-frame clones and lacks some. The sample records fewer than 90,000 clones, about 88% being singletons. The germline V and J ends were trimmed by 1 base and 1 base, with 7 bases remaining between them. Germline CDR1 and CDR2: LNHDA and SQIVND (reference sequence). The CDR3 has 14 residues. This clone is labeled as medium-sized. The same CDR3 also results from other DNA sequences found in this sample. The material sequenced was peripheral blood, taken 28 days after the second AZD1222 dose. The TCR comes from an adult who received the AZD1222 COVID-19 vaccine. The J gene is TRBJ1-1, the V gene TRBV19, with D perhaps matching TRBD1 (6 bases). The CDR3, as DNA: TGTGCCAGTAGTATAGGGACAGCGAACACTGAAGCTTTCTTT. This translates into CASSIGTANTEAFF.